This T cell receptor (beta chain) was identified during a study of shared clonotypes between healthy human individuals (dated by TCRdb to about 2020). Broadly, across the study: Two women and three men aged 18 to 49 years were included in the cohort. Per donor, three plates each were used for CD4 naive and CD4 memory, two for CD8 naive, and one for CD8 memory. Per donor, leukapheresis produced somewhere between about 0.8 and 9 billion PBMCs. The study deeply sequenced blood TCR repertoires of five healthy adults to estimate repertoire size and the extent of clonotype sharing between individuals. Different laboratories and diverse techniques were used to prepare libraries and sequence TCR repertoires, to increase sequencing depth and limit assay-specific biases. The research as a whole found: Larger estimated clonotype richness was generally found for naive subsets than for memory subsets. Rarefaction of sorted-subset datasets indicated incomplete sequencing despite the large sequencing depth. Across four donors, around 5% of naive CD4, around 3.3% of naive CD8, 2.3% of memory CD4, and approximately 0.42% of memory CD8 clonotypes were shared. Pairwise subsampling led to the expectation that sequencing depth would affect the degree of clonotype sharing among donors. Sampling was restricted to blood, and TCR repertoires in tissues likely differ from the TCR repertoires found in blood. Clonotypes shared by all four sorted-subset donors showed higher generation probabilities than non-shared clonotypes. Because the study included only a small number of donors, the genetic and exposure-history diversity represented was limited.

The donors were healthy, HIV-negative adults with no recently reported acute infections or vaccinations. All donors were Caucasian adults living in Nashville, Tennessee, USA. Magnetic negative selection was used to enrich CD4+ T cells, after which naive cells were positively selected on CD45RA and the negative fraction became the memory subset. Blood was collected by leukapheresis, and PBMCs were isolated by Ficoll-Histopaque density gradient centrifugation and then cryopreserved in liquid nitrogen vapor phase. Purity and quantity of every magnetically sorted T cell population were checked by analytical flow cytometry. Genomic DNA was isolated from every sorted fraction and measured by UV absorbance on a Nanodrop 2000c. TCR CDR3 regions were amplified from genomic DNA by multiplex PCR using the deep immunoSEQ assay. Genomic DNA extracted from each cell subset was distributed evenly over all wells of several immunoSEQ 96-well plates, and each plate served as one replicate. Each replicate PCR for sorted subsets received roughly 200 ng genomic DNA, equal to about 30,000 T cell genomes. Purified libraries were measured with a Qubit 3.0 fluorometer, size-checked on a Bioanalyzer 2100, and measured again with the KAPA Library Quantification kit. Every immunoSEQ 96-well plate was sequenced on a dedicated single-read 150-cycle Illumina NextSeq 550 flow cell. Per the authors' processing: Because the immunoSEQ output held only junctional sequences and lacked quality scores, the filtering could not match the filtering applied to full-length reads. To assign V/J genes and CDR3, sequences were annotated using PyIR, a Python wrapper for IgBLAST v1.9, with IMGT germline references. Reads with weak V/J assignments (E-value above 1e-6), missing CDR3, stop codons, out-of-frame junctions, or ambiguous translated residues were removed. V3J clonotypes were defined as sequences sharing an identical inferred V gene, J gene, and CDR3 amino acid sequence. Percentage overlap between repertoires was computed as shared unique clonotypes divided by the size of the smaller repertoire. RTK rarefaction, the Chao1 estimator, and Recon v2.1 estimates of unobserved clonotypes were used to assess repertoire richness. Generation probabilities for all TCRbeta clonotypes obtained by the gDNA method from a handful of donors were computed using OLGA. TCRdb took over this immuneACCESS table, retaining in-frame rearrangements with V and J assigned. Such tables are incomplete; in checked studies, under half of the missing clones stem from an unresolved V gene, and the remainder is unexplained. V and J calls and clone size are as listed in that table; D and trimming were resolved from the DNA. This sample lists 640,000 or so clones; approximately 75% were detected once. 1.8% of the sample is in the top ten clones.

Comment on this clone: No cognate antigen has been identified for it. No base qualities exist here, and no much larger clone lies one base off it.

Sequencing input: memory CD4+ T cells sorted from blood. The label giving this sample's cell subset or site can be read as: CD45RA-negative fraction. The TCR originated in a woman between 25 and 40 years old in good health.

The CDR3 amino acid sequence is: CASSPGTTPLSDTQYF. The nucleotides are TGTGCCAGCAGCCCCGGGACTACTCCTCTATCAGATACGCAGTATTTT. Rearrangement joined TRBV4-2 to TRBJ2-3, and TRBD2 aligns with 7 junction nucleotides. The germline V gene provides CDR1 LGHNA and CDR2 YNFKEQ. Trimming takes 4 bases off V and 4 bases off J; junction bases not matched to a gene: 11. Reading from cysteine to phenylalanine, the CDR3 counts 16 amino acids. Only the CDR3 part of the read is kept: 48 bases, read in frame from the first base.